These T cell receptor beta chains were read from a single sample in a study of cytomegalovirus exposure and HLA in healthy donors. Method: immunoSEQ multiplex PCR; TCRdb's copy keeps in-frame clones and lacks some. Of 150,000 to 200,000 clones listed, over 80% are singletons. The sequencing sample was made of PBMCs. The receptors derive from a man aged 25-40 years in good health and CMV-seropositive. CDR3s include the opening cysteine and the closing phenylalanine or tryptophan. A D gene is named only where the DNA matches it firmly. Only part of the rows carry a size: once, few, many, or a class if the clone is expanded.

CDR3 protein	CDR3 DNA	clone size	V gene	J gene	D gene
CASSVAAGARNEKLFF	TGTGCCAGCAGCGTAGCTGCGGGGGCAAGAAATGAAAAACTGTTTTTT	.	TRBV9	TRBJ1-4	.
CASSSTGTPANYGYTF	TGTGCCAGCAGTTCGACAGGGACTCCAGCTAACTATGGCTACACCTTC	.	TRBV28	TRBJ1-2	TRBD1
CATSGRTAAGNTIYF	TGTGCCACCAGCGGTCGGACAGCAGCAGGAAACACCATATATTTT	.	TRBV15	TRBJ1-3	.
CASSTTGAANQPQHF	TGTGCCAGTAGTACCACAGGGGCAGCCAATCAGCCCCAGCATTTT	once	TRBV19	TRBJ1-5	TRBD1
CASSSSGTSGWDTQYF	TGTGCCAGCAGCTCATCCGGGACTAGCGGGTGGGATACGCAGTATTTT	.	TRBV7-3	TRBJ2-3	TRBD2
CASSLARDRGRHEQFF	TGTGCCAGCAGCTTAGCGCGGGACAGGGGACGCCATGAGCAGTTCTTC	.	TRBV7-6	TRBJ2-1	TRBD1
CASSFRTGLNYGYTF	TGCGCCAGCAGCTTCCGGACAGGCCTTAACTATGGCTACACCTTC	.	TRBV5-1	TRBJ1-2	TRBD1
CASSYGLAGTYEQYF	TGTGCCAGCAGTTACGGACTAGCGGGGACCTACGAGCAGTACTTC	.	TRBV6-5	TRBJ2-7	TRBD2
CASSSMGHLEQYF	TGTGCCAGCAGCTCTATGGGACACCTCGAGCAGTACTTC	.	TRBV7-2	TRBJ2-7	.
CASSVEGQGGTEAFF	TGTGCCAGCAGCGTAGAGGGCCAGGGGGGCACTGAAGCTTTCTTT	.	TRBV9	TRBJ1-1	TRBD1
CASRRTGMSNEKLFF	TGTGCCAGCAGAAGAACAGGGATGAGTAATGAAAAACTGTTTTTT	.	TRBV6-6	TRBJ1-4	.
CASGPGQGEKLFF	TGTGCTAGTGGCCCCGGACAGGGGGAAAAACTGTTTTTT	.	TRBV12-5	TRBJ1-4	TRBD1
CASSLPTTGGASDTQYF	TGTGCCAGCAGCTTACCCACGACAGGGGGCGCATCAGATACGCAGTATTTT	.	TRBV7-2	TRBJ2-3	TRBD1
CASSLVSEKAGRTDTQYF	TGTGCCAGCAGCTTAGTGAGTGAGAAAGCGGGGCGCACAGATACGCAGTATTTT	.	TRBV7-8	TRBJ2-3	TRBD2
CASIPGLVSPDTQYF	TGTGCCAGCATCCCGGGACTAGTCTCCCCGGATACGCAGTATTTT	few	TRBV28	TRBJ2-3	TRBD2
CASSPRQVFPPKNIQYF	TGTGCCAGCAGTCCTAGACAGGTCTTCCCTCCCAAAAACATTCAGTACTTC	.	TRBV27	TRBJ2-4	.
CASSPSDGGVSTEAFF	TGTGCCAGCAGCCCCTCTGACGGGGGGGTGAGTACTGAAGCTTTCTTT	.	TRBV27	TRBJ1-1	.
CASSGQGGPETQYF	TGTGCCAGCAGTGGACAGGGTGGTCCGGAGACCCAGTACTTC	.	TRBV27	TRBJ2-5	TRBD1
CASSQETGGGANVLTF	TGCGCCAGCAGCCAGGAAACAGGGGGTGGGGCCAACGTCCTGACTTTC	.	TRBV4-3	TRBJ2-6	TRBD1
CASSPRTGISGANVLTF	TGTGCCAGCAGTCCTAGGACAGGAATCTCTGGGGCCAACGTCCTGACTTTC	.	TRBV27	TRBJ2-6	TRBD1
CASSQGPGTGGNTEAFF	TGTGCCAGCAGCCAAGGTCCCGGGACAGGGGGCAACACTGAAGCTTTCTTT	.	TRBV4-2	TRBJ1-1	TRBD1
CASSQDRELAGADTQYF	TGCGCCAGCAGCCAAGACAGGGAGCTAGCGGGGGCAGATACGCAGTATTTT	.	TRBV4-3	TRBJ2-3	TRBD2
CASSRPPGQGTTNEKLFF	TGTGCCAGCAGCCGTCCCCCCGGACAGGGCACAACTAATGAAAAACTGTTTTTT	.	TRBV7-9	TRBJ1-4	TRBD1
CASSVGQTNTGELFF	TGTGCCAGCAGCGTGGGACAGACGAACACCGGGGAGCTGTTTTTT	.	TRBV9	TRBJ2-2	TRBD1
CASSAGLAGGETQYF	TGTGCTAGCAGCGCAGGACTAGCGGGGGGGGAGACCCAGTACTTC	.	TRBV7-7	TRBJ2-5	TRBD2
CASSLGSTENEKLFF	TGTGCTAGCAGCTTAGGCTCGACAGAGAATGAAAAACTGTTTTTT	.	TRBV7-7	TRBJ1-4	.
CASSWTGVNYGYTF	TGTGCCAGCAGCTGGACAGGGGTCAACTATGGCTACACCTTC	.	TRBV7-9	TRBJ1-2	TRBD1
CASSLQTSGDLHEQYF	TGTGCCAGCAGCTTACAGACTTCGGGAGACCTCCACGAGCAGTACTTC	few	TRBV7-6	TRBJ2-7	.
CASSLTGYAGNTIYF	TGTGCCAGCAGCCTCACAGGGTACGCTGGAAACACCATATATTTT	once	TRBV11-2	TRBJ1-3	.
CASSDSASGGGTDTQYF	TGTGCCAGCAGTGACTCGGCTAGCGGGGGGGGCACAGATACGCAGTATTTT	.	TRBV6-4	TRBJ2-3	TRBD2
CASSVEGGAVGNTIYF	TGTGCCAGCAGCGTAGAAGGGGGCGCAGTTGGAAACACCATATATTTT	.	TRBV9	TRBJ1-3	TRBD1
CASSLVSSEAFF	TGTGCCAGCAGCTTAGTCTCCTCTGAAGCTTTCTTT	few	TRBV7-9	TRBJ1-1	.
CASSKGPQLANYGYTF	TGTGCCAGCAGCAAAGGCCCACAGTTAGCTAACTATGGCTACACCTTC	.	TRBV21-1	TRBJ1-2	.
CSVEAGQGAGYTF	TGCAGCGTTGAGGCGGGACAGGGGGCTGGCTACACATTC	.	TRBV29-1	TRBJ1-2	TRBD1
CASSLLGPADTQYF	TGCGCCAGCAGCTTGCTTGGGCCCGCAGATACGCAGTATTTT	.	TRBV5-1	TRBJ2-3	.
CASSPGGTGGSYEQYF	TGTGCCAGTAGTCCAGGCGGGACAGGGGGCTCCTACGAGCAGTACTTC	.	TRBV19	TRBJ2-7	TRBD1
CASSARSRGAETQYF	TGTGCCAGCAGCGCCCGCAGTCGGGGGGCGGAGACCCAGTACTTC	.	TRBV7-2	TRBJ2-5	.
CASSLRGDREKLFF	TGTGCCAGCAGTTTAAGGGGAGACAGGGAAAAACTGTTTTTT	.	TRBV27	TRBJ1-4	.
CASSLIRGNSYEQYF	TGTGCCAGCAGCTTGATTCGGGGGAATTCCTACGAGCAGTACTTC	.	TRBV5-6	TRBJ2-7	.
CASSLSGGSYNEQFF	TGCGCCAGCAGCTTGTCGGGGGGCTCCTACAATGAGCAGTTCTTC	.	TRBV5-1	TRBJ2-1	TRBD2
CASSPREEGSHEQYF	TGTGCCAGCAGCCCTCGGGAGGAGGGGAGCCACGAGCAGTACTTC	.	TRBV5-5	TRBJ2-7	TRBD2
CSVGGGGKLFF	TGCAGCGTTGGGGGCGGGGGAAAACTGTTTTTT	.	TRBV29-1	TRBJ1-4	.